This TCR beta chain appears in the sequencing data of a study of T-cell memory formation after mild COVID-19. General study findings and limits: Clones shrinking between day 15 and 85 showed a balanced CD4/CD8 split, and those that grew later tilted toward CD4+. CD4+ contracting clones lay mainly in CM and EM, CD8+ ones in EMRA. Memory sampled before infection contained some responding clones, suggesting cross-reactive memory joined.

This clonotype was counted only a few times. Its antigen is still unknown. With constant-segment primers, 5'RACE yielded cDNA libraries of TCR alpha and TCR beta that carried sample barcodes and UMIs. MiXCR was run by TCRdb on the 5' RACE reads, yielding one entry per CDR3 protein. The table has hundreds of thousands of distinct CDR3 sequences, 25% seen once. The V and J ends lost 3 bases and 2 bases, in that order; junction bases with no gene match: 11. Per the germline V gene, CDR1 is DFQATT and CDR2 is SNEGSKA (reference sequence). The CDR3 sequence is 16 residues long. Sequencing was done on a sample of PBMCs or a T cell subset sorted from them (not recorded which). This rearrangement joins TRBV20-1 to TRBJ2-7; 9 positions agree with TRBD1. The sequence was collected from an adult woman who had mild COVID-19 (a few samples of this study predate the infection). Cell type and time point are not known. CDR3 nucleotide sequence: TGCAGTGCTAGGAGCCGTTCGGACAGGGGCACCTACGAGCAGTACTTC. Its translation is CSARSRSDRGTYEQYF.